The clone carrying this T cell receptor (beta chain) was detected only a few times. The data belong to a study of blood T cells in healthy people across ages. Germline values: CDR1 SGHVS, CDR2 FQNEAQ. J was trimmed by 9 bases and V by 10 bases; bases with no gene match: 18. The CDR3 sequence is 15 residues long. Primed by a sample-barcoded 5' primer and a J-beta primer mix, a second PCR proceeded for roughly 7 to 12 cycles. Every cDNA molecule bore a tag from a template-switch adaptor containing 12 random nucleotides. MiXCR was run by TCRdb on the 5' RACE reads, yielding one entry per CDR3 protein. This sample has approximately 900,000 distinct CDR3 sequences; just under 30% occur once, and the top ten carry roughly 10%. The sample was also linked to a second study, of T cells of mothers and their children.

This clonotype was obtained from a woman in her 40s in good health. V usage is TRBV7-8 and J usage is TRBJ2-7; 10 nucleotides match TRBD1. The specimen was blood. As DNA, the CDR3 is TGTGCCACCAACGCAGGAGACAGGGGGCTAGTTTCGCAGTACTTC. As protein: CATNAGDRGLVSQYF. Based on the CDR3 plus reference TRBV7-8 and TRBJ2-7, the full variable domain is GAGVSQSPRYKVAKRGQDVALRCDPISGHVSLFWYQQALGQGPEFLTYFQNEAQLDKSGLPSDRFFAERPEGSVSTLKIQRTQQEDSAVYLCATNAGDRGLVSQYFGPGTRLTVT.